This record looks at one T cell receptor (beta chain) sequence and its context. Per the authors' pipeline: Amplifying reference gene primers gave estimates of nucleated cell counts. Sequencing used immunoSEQ multiplex PCR; TCRdb keeps in-frame clones, though not all of them. The DNA was the basis for D and trimming; V, J and clone size are from that table. This sample has about 260,000 clones, with approximately 88% found just once. The entry originates in a study of blood T cell repertoires in COVID-19. Study at large: There were acute and convalescent COVID-19 samples, and they came from the United States, Italy and Spain. PBMCs, B-cell-depleted T cells, or T cells were the source of the cDNA or gDNA that made up the material.

During active infection, Seattle patients enrolled and were then monitored through disease. Germline loops: CDR1 SGHRS, CDR2 YFSETQ. The CDR3 spans 12 residues. Trimming left V 1 base short and J 4 bases short, with 4 bases between. This chain connects TRBV5-1 to TRBJ2-3; no definite D call. Sequenced input: peripheral blood. The clonotype was recovered from a woman in her seventies with COVID-19, enrolled during active disease. DNA of the CDR3: TGCGCCAGCAGCTTGACTTCAGATACGCAGTATTTT. It codes for CASSLTSDTQYF.